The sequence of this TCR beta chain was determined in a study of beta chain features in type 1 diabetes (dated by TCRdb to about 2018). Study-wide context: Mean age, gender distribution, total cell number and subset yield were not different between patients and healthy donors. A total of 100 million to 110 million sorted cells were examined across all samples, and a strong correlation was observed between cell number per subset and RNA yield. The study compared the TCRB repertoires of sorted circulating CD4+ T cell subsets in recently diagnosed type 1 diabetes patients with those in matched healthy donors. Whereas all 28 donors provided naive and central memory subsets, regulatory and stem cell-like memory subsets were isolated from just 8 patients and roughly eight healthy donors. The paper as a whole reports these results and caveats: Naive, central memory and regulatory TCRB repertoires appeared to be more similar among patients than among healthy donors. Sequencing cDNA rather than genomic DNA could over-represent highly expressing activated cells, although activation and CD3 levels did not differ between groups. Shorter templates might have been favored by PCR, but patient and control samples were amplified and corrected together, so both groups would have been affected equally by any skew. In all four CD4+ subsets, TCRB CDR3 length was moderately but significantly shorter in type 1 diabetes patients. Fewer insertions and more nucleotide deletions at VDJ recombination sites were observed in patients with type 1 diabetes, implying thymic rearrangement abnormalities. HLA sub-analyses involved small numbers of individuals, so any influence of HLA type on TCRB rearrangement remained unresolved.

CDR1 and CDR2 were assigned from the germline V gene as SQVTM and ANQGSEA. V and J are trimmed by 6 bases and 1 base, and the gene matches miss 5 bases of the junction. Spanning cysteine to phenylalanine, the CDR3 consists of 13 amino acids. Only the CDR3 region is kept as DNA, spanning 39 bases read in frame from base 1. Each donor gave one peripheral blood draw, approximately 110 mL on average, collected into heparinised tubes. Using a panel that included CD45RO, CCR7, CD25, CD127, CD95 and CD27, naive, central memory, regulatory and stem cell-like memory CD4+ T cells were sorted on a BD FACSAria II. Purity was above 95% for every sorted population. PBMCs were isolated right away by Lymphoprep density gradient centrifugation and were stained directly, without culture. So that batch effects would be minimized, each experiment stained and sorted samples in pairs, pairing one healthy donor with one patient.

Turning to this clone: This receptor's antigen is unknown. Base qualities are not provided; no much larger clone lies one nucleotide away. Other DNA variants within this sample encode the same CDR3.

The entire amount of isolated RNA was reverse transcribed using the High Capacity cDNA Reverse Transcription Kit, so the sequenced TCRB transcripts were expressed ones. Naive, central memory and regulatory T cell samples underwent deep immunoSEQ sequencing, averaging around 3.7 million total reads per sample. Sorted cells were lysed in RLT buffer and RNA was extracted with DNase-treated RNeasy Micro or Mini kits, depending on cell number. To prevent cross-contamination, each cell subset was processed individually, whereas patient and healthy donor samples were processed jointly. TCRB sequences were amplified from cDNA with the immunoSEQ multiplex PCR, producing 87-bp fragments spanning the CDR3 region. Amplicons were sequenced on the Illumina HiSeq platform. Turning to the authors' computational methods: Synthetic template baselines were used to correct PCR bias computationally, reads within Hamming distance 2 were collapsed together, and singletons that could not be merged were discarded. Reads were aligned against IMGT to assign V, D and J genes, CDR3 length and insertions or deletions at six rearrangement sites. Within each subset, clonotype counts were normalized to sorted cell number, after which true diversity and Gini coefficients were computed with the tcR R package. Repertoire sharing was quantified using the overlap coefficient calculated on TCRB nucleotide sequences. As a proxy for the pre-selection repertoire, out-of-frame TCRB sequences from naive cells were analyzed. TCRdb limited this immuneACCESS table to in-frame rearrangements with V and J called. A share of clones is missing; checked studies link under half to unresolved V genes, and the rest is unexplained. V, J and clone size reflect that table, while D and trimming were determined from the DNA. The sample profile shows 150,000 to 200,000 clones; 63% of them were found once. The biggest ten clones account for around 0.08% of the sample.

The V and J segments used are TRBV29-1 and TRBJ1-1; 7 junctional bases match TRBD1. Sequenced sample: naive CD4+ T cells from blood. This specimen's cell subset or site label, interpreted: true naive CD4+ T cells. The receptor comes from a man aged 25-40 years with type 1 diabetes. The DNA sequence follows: TGCAGCGTCCACAGGGGTACGAACACTGAAGCTTTCTTT. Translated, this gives CSVHRGTNTEAFF. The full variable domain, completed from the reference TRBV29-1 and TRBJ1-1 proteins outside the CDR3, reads SAVISQKPSRDICQRGTSLTIQCQVDSQVTMMFWYRQQPGQSLTLIATANQGSEATYESGFVIDKFPISRPNLTFSTLTVSNMSPEDSSIYLCSVHRGTNTEAFFGQGTRLTVV.